The clone carrying this T cell receptor beta chain was counted at least ten times. Its target is not known. The observed sequence ends 3 residues before the CDR3 terminus, with the missing tail filled in from the germline J gene. Sequencing was performed with immunoSEQ multiplex PCR; in TCRdb, only in-frame clones are kept and a portion is missing. Recorded here are under 35,000 clones, none singletons. The sample is drawn from a study of T cell clonality in common variable immunodeficiency. The V end was cut by 4 bases, the J end by 4 bases, with 14 bases between. Germline assignment: CDR1 SGHDT and CDR2 YYEEEE. This CDR3 spans 14 amino acids. Study outcomes and limitations: CVID subjects had higher TCRbeta clonality than healthy controls, most marked in about a third. Common variable immunodeficiency TCR beta sequences reportedly had fewer deletions and N-nucleotide insertions. The cause of increased CVID clonality remains unclear without subpopulation sequencing.

This TCR came from a person aged 18 to 75 in good health. The chain uses TRBV5-6 and TRBJ1-2, with D possibly being TRBD1 (6 bases). The material sequenced was peripheral blood mononuclear cells. Partial CDR3 DNA: TGTGCCAGCAGCACGTATGACAGGCCCTATGGC. This translates into CASSTYDRPYG. The whole CDR3 is CASSTYDRPYGYTF.